This T cell receptor (beta chain) was recorded in a study of graft-versus-host responses after intestinal transplantation. Method: immunoSEQ multiplex PCR; TCRdb's copy keeps in-frame clones and lacks some. Of several thousand clones in the sample, about 82% were seen once. Germline lookup yields CDR1 MNHNS and CDR2 SASEGT. The CDR3 is made up of 13 amino acids. After removal of 6 bases from V and 8 bases from J, the junction contained 9 bases not matched to a gene. Grafts had their tissue processed, releasing intraepithelial and lamina propria lymphocytes. The source was ileum tissue, collected approximately 19 weeks after transplant. This receptor was identified in a human patient who received an intestinal transplant, so some T cells may come from the graft donor. The chain carries TRBV6-1 and TRBJ1-1, with TRBD1 matching 7 bases. CDR3 DNA: TGTGCCAGCAGCCCTACGGACAGGAGGGAAGCTTTCTTT. Translating it yields CASSPTDRREAFF.